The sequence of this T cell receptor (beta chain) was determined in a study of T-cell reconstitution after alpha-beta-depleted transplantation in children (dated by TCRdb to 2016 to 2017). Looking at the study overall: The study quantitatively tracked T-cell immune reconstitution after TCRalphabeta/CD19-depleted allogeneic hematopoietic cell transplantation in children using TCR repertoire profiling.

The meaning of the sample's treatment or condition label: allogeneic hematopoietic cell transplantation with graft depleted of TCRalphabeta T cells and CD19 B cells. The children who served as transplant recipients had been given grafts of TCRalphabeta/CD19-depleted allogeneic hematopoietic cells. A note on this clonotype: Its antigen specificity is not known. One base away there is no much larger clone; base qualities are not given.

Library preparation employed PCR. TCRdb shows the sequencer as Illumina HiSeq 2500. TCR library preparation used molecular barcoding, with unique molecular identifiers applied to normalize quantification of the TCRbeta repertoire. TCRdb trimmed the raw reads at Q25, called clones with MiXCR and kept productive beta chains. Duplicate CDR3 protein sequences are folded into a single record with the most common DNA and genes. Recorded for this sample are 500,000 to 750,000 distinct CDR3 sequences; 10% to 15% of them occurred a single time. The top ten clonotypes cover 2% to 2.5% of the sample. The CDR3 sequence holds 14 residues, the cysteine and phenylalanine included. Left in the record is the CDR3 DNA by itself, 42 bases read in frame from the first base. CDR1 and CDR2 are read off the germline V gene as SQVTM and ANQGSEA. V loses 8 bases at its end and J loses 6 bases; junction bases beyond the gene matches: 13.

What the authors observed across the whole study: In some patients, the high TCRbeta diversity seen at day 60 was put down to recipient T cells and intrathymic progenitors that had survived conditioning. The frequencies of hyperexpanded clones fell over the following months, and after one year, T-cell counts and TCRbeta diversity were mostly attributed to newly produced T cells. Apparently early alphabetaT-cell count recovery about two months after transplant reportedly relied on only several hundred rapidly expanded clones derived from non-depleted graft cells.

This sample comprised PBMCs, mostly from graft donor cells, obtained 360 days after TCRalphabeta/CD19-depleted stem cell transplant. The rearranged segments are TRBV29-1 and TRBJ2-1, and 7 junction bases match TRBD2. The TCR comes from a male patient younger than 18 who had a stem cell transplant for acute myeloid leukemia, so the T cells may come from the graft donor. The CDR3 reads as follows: CSLGKGLHPNEQFF. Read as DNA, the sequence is TGCAGCCTTGGAAAGGGACTACACCCCAATGAGCAGTTCTTC.